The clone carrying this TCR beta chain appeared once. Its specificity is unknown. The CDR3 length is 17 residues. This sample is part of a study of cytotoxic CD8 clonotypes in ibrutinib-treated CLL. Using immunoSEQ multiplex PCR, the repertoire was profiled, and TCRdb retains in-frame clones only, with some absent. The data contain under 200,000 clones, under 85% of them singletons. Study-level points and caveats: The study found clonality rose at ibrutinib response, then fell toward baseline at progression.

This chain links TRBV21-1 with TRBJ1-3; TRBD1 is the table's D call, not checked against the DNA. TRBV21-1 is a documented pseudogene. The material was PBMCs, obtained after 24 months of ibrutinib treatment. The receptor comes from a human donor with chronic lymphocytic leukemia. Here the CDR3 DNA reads TGTGCCAGCAGCCCAGAGGGACAGGGTTTACCTGGAAACACCATATATTTT. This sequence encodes CASSPEGQGLPGNTIYF.